The 14 T cell receptor beta chains presented below share a single source sample, sequenced in a study of regulatory T cells in long-lasting Graves disease. Time point indicated: persistent/refractory GD, antithyroid drugs over 5 years with positive TRAb. The TCR library was made from RNA extracted from PBMCs. Building of the TCR beta libraries involved iRepertoire HTBI primers and Arm-PCR of CDR3 regions. TCRdb reprocessed the multiplex PCR reads with MiXCR, giving one entry per CDR3 protein. The data contain around 450,000 distinct CDR3 sequences, approximately 21% of them seen just once; the ten biggest clones take up about 7%. The specimen was peripheral blood mononuclear cells (PBMCs), collected when the disease was refractory, from a patient treated with antithyroid drugs. Every receptor here comes from a female donor with Graves disease.

This clonotype came up a few times. The rearrangement joins TRBV7-2 to TRBJ1-5; D uncertain. This CDR3 spans 15 amino acids. Germline CDR1 is SGHTA and CDR2 is FQGNSA. V shed 1 base and J shed 6 bases, with 13 bases lying between them. CDR3 DNA sequence: TGTGCCAGCAGCTTAGTCGGGTTTCGCGGTCAGCCCCAGCATTTT. It codes for CASSLVGFRGQPQHF. The full variable domain, with the rest looked up from reference TRBV7-2 and TRBJ1-5, is GAGVSQSPSNKVTEKGKDVELRCDPISGHTALYWYRQSLGQGLEFLIYFQGNSAPDKSGLPSDRFSAERTGGSVSTLTIQRTQQEDSAVYLCASSLVGFRGQPQHFGDGTRLSIL.

CDR3 sequence reads: CASSPMTGGTGELFF. DNA for the CDR3: TGCGCCAGCAGCCCTATGACAGGGGGCACCGGGGAGCTGTTTTTT. V usage is TRBV5-1 and J usage is TRBJ2-2; 9 positions agree with TRBD1. The CDR3 contains 15 residues. Germline CDR1 reads SGHRS; CDR2 reads YFSETQ. Unmatched junction bases numbered 5, after V lost 4 bases and J lost 4 bases. Full variable domain (remainder filled in from reference TRBV5-1 and TRBJ2-2): KAGVTQTPRYLIKTRGQQVTLSCSPISGHRSVSWYQQTPGQGLQFLFEYFSETQRNKGNFPGRFSGRQFSNSRSEMNVSTLELGDSALYLCASSPMTGGTGELFFGEGSRLTVL.

This clonotype has only a few counts. V gene TRBV7-2 combines with J gene TRBJ2-7, with 9 bases fitting TRBD2. V gave up 5 bases and J gave up 0 bases; unmatched junction bases: 8. The V gene's germline CDR1 is SGHTA and CDR2 FQGNSA. This CDR3 comprises 16 residues. The CDR3 nucleotides read TGTGCCAGCAGCCCCGCTAGCGGGGCGGCCTCCTACGAGCAGTACTTC. This sequence encodes CASSPASGAASYEQYF. The whole variable domain, filled in from reference TRBV7-2 and TRBJ2-7, reads GAGVSQSPSNKVTEKGKDVELRCDPISGHTALYWYRQSLGQGLEFLIYFQGNSAPDKSGLPSDRFSAERTGGSVSTLTIQRTQQEDSAVYLCASSPASGAASYEQYFGPGTRLTVT.

Ten or more counts support this clonotype. The chain joins TRBV6-1 to TRBJ2-7; perhaps TRBD1 as D (5 bases). Germline V gene lookup returns CDR1 MNHNS and CDR2 SASEGT. The CDR3 is made up of 13 amino acids. Trimming removed 6 bases at V and 0 bases at J, with 9 bases between. CDR3 in amino acids: CASSQGTSYEQYF. The CDR3 DNA reads as TGTGCCAGCAGCCAGGGAACCTCCTACGAGCAGTACTTC.

This clonotype was seen a handful of times. This chain joins TRBV6-2 or TRBV6-3 and TRBJ2-7; 9 nucleotides line up with TRBD1. The CDR3 spans 15 residues. Per germline, CDR1 MNHEY and CDR2 SVGEGT. The junction had 6 bases not matched to a gene; V was cut back by 4 bases and J by 2 bases. In DNA form, the CDR3 reads TGTGCCAGCAGTTCGGGACAGGGAAGGACCTACGAGCAGTACTTC. Residues: CASSSGQGRTYEQYF.

V is TRBV15 and J is TRBJ1-6, with D perhaps TRBD1 (6 bases). The V gene lost 0 bases and the J gene lost 8 bases, with 11 bases spanning the gap. The CDR3 sequence is 15 residues long. Germline CDR1 reads LNHNV; CDR2 reads YYDKDF (reference sequence). This chain's CDR3 is CATSRDRGGHSPLHF. In nucleotides, the CDR3 is TGTGCCACCAGCAGAGACCGCGGGGGCCATTCACCCCTCCACTTT.

This clonotype was counted ten times or more. The J gene is TRBJ2-7, the V gene TRBV6-2 or TRBV6-3; D is unclear. Germline loops: CDR1 MNHEY, CDR2 SVGEGT. V was cut by 3 bases and J by 4 bases, with 16 bases left in between. CDR3 size: 15 residues. CDR3 sequence reads: CASSYAEANGYEQYF. In DNA form, the CDR3 reads TGTGCCAGCAGTTATGCAGAAGCCAACGGATACGAGCAGTACTTC.

This clonotype has only one observation. The junction does not match germline at one end; this may be a read error. The chain has TRBV7-9 and TRBJ2-7; tentative D call: TRBD1 (6 bases). The CDR3 runs to 13 residues. CDR1 and CDR2 (germline): SEHNR, FQNEAQ (reference sequence). This CDR3 reads CASGLDSSYEQYF. CDR3 DNA sequence: TGTGCCAGCGGCTTGGACAGTTCCTACGAGCAGTACTTC.

This clonotype turned up a few times. The genes are TRBV3-1 and TRBJ2-5, with 13 bases aligning to TRBD2. The CDR3 covers 14 residues. Germline V lookup: CDR1 LGHDT, CDR2 YNNKEL (reference sequence). V lost 4 bases, J lost 11 bases, and 7 bases stayed unmatched. The chain's CDR3 is CASSLWTSGSRQYF. The DNA of the CDR3 is TGTGCCAGCAGCCTCTGGACTAGCGGGAGTAGGCAGTACTTC.

This chain links TRBV30 with TRBJ1-1, with D possibly matching TRBD1 (6 bases). Germline V lookup: CDR1 GTSNPN, CDR2 SVGIG (reference sequence). The CDR3 runs 11 residues. Between the trimmed V and J ends, which lost 7 bases and 7 bases, there was a span of 13 bases. DNA of the CDR3: TGTGCCTCCGAAGAGGGGGGTGAAGCTTTCTTT. Translating gives CASEEGGEAFF.

This clonotype was picked up a small number of times. The chain carries TRBV27 and TRBJ2-7; the D is unclear. The CDR3 has 14 residues. The V end lost 6 bases, the J end lost 0 bases, and 12 bases lay between the germline ends. From germline, CDR1 is MNHEY and CDR2 SMNVEV (reference sequence). CDR3 nucleotides: TGTGCCAGCAGACGCACGACGAGCTCCTACGAGCAGTACTTC. Encoded protein: CASRRTTSSYEQYF.

The V gene is TRBV7-2, the J gene TRBJ2-7; 9 bases match TRBD2. With 4 bases clipped from V and 1 base from J, the junction kept 5 bases outside the gene matches. Germline values: CDR1 SGHTA, CDR2 FQGNSA. The CDR3 is 15 amino acids. CDR3 protein: CASSSSGALSYEQYF. For the CDR3, the DNA is TGTGCCAGCAGCTCTAGCGGGGCTCTTTCCTACGAGCAGTACTTC.

This clonotype came up many times. This chain uses TRBV24-1 with TRBJ2-5, with a weak D call TRBD2 (6 bases). The CDR3 consists of 19 residues. CDR1 and CDR2 from the germline V gene are KGHDR and SFDVKD. Trimming removed 4 bases from V and 3 bases from J, with 26 bases in between. Written as DNA, the CDR3 is TGTGCCACCAGTGACCCCTTAGCCCACACAGGACCGGGGGAAGAGACCCAGTACTTC. Residues: CATSDPLAHTGPGEETQYF.

In this sample, this clonotype turned up many times. The CDR3 loop is CASSEWQTTYEQYF. Written as DNA, the CDR3 is TGTGCCAGCAGTGAATGGCAGACAACCTACGAGCAGTACTTC. This chain joins TRBV2 and TRBJ2-7; D not certain. Germline V gives CDR1 SNHLY, CDR2 FYNNEI. The V end was cut by 2 bases, the J end by 2 bases, with 10 bases between. The CDR3 is 14 amino acids. Looking up the rest from reference TRBV2 and TRBJ2-7 gives the full variable domain: EPEVTQTPSHQVTQMGQEVILRCVPISNHLYFYWYRQILGQKVEFLVSFYNNEISEKSEIFDDQFSVERPDGSNFTLKIRSTKLEDSAMYFCASSEWQTTYEQYFGPGTRLTVT.